This record concerns one TCR beta chain sequence. The antigen remains unidentified. The sample belongs to a study of T cells after yellow fever vaccination. About the research overall: Preparation of the low-cell-number fractions used SMART-Seq v4 Ultra Low Input. The study, taken as a whole, reports: Of the clonotypes, a small share occurred in both CD4 and CD8 compartments.

The CDR3 runs 11 residues. Deletions cut 0 bases from V and 6 bases from J, with 3 bases between. Germline lookup yields CDR1 SGHDN and CDR2 FVKESK. The study made its TCR cDNA through 5'RACE template switching. That step introduced a universal primer site along with UMIs. One entry per CDR3 protein, called by TCRdb with MiXCR from the 5' RACE reads. The table has fewer than 650,000 distinct CDR3 sequences, 21% seen once. V and J are TRBV14 and TRBJ2-7; no reliable D call. The receptor was derived from a man aged 18 to 35 who received the YFV17D yellow fever vaccine. The specimen was PBMCs, collected roughly 20 days after the first yellow fever vaccination. CDR3 in amino acids: CASSQEGEQYF. In nucleotides, the CDR3 is TGTGCCAGCAGCCAAGAAGGCGAGCAGTACTTC.